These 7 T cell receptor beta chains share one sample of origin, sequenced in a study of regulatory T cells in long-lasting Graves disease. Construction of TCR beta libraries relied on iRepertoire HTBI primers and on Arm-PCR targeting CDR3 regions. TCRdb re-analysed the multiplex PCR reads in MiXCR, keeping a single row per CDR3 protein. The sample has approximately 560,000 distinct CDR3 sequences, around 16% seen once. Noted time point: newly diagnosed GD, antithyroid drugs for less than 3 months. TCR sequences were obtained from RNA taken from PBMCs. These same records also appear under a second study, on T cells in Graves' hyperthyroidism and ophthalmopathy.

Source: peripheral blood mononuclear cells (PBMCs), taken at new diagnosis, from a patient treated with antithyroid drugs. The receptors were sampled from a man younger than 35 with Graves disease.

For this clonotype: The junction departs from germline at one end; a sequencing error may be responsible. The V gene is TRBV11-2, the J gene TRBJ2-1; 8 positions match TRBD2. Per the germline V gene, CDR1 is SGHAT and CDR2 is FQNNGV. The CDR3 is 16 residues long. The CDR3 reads CASSYSSGSSHNEQFF. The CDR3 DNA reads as TGTGCCAGCAGTTACTCCAGCGGGAGCTCCCACAATGAGCAGTTCTTC.

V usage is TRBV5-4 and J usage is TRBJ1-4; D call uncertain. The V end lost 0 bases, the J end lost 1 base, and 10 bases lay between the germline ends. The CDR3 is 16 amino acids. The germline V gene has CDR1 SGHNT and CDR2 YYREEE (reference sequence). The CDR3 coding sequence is TGTGCCAGCAGCTTGGGATACGGGGTAACTAATGAAAAACTGTTTTTT. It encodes CASSLGYGVTNEKLFF.

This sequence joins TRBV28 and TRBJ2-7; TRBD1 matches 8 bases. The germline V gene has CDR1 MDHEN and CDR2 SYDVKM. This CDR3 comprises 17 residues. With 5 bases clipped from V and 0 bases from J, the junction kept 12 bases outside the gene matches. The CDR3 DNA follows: TGTGCCAGCAGTCTCCCTCCGGGACAGGTTCGCTCCTACGAGCAGTACTTC. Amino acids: CASSLPPGQVRSYEQYF. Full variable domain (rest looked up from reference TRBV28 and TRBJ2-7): DVKVTQSSRYLVKRTGEKVFLECVQDMDHENMFWYRQDPGLGLRLIYFSYDVKMKEKGDIPEGYSVSREKKERFSLILESASTNQTSMYLCASSLPPGQVRSYEQYFGPGTRLTVT.

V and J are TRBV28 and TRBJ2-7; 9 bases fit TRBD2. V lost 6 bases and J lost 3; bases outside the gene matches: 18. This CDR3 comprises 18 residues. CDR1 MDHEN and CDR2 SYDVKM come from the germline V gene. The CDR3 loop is CASSVDRVLAGSIYEQYF. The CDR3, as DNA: TGTGCCAGCAGCGTTGACAGGGTCCTAGCGGGATCCATCTACGAGCAGTACTTC.

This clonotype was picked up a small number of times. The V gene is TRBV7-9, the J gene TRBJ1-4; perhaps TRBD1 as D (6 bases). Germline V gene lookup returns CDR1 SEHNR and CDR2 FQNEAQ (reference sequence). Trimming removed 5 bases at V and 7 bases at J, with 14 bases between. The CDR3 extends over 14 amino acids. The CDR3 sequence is CASSAKGGGEKLFF. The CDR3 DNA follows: TGTGCCAGCAGCGCAAAGGGAGGGGGTGAAAAACTGTTTTTT. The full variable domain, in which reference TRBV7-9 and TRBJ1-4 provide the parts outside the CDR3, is DTGVSQNPRHKITKRGQNVTFRCDPISEHNRLYWYRQTLGQGPEFLTYFQNEAQLEKSRLLSDRFSAERPKGSFSTLEIQRTEQGDSAMYLCASSAKGGGEKLFFGSGTQLSVL.

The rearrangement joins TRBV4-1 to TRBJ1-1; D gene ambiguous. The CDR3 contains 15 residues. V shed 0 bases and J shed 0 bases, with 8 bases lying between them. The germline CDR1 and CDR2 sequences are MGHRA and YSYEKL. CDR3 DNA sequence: TGCGCCAGCAGCCAAGAACGAGAACTGAACACTGAAGCTTTCTTT. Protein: CASSQERELNTEAFF.

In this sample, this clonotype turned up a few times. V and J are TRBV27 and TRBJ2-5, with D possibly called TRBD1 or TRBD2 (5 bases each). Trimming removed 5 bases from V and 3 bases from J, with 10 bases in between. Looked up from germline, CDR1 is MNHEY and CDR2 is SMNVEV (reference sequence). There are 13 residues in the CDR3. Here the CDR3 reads CASSGTPKETQYF. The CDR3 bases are TGTGCCAGCAGTGGGACCCCCAAAGAGACCCAGTACTTC.